A selection of T cell receptor beta chains follows, all from one sample in a study of blood T cells in healthy people across ages. TCRdb called the 5' RACE reads again in MiXCR, with one record for every CDR3 protein. The data show under 1,000,000 distinct CDR3 sequences, about 36% seen once. Sequenced input: blood. The receptors come from a man between 18 and 35 years old in good health. CDR3s include the opening cysteine and the closing phenylalanine or tryptophan. D genes are given only for firm matches. Size is omitted from some rows. Given values are once, few, many or a class for expanded clones.

D gene,J gene,V gene,clone size,CDR3 DNA,CDR3 protein
TRBD1,TRBJ2-1,TRBV29-1,few,TGCAGCGAACAGGGGTACAATGAGCAGTTCTTC,CSEQGYNEQFF
-,TRBJ2-3,TRBV5-1,few,TGCGCCAGCAGTTTGGAGTCGGTAGATACGCAGTATTTT,CASSLESVDTQYF
TRBD1,TRBJ2-3,TRBV7-9,-,TGTGCCAGCAGCCAAACTGGACAGGGCGCAGATACGCAGTATTTT,CASSQTGQGADTQYF
TRBD1,TRBJ1-1,TRBV10-3,few,TGTGCCATCAGGGGTCAGGGGGCGGCAAACACTGAAGCTTTCTTT,CAIRGQGAANTEAFF
-,TRBJ1-1,TRBV2,few,TGTGCCAGCAACCCCTCCCGTGGCAGCTCCATGAACACTGAAGCTTTCTTT,CASNPSRGSSMNTEAFF
-,TRBJ1-6,TRBV7-2,-,TGTGCCAGCAGGGACCAGGGGATTTATTCACCCCTCCACTTT,CASRDQGIYSPLHF
TRBD1,TRBJ1-2,TRBV6-2/TRBV6-3,-,TGTGCCAGCAGCCACGGCGGGACAGCCTGGAATGGCTACACCTTC,CASSHGGTAWNGYTF
-,TRBJ2-4,TRBV20-1,-,TGCAGTGCTGCTAGAGGACAAAACATTCAGTACTTC,CSAARGQNIQYF
TRBD1,TRBJ1-1,TRBV18,-,TGTGCCAGCTCACCACCGGGACAGCACACTGAAGCTTTCTTT,CASSPPGQHTEAFF
-,TRBJ1-5,TRBV20-1,once,TGCAGTGCTATAGAACAGGGTACCGAGCCCCAGCATTTT,CSAIEQGTEPQHF
-,TRBJ1-2,TRBV3-1,-,TGTGCCAGCAGCCAAGACATGGCAGGAGGGCCTAACTATGGCTACACCTTC,CASSQDMAGGPNYGYTF
TRBD1,TRBJ1-1,TRBV10-3,few,TGTGCCATCAGTGAGCACCGGGACAGGCCTAACACTGAAGCTTTCTTT,CAISEHRDRPNTEAFF
-,TRBJ2-5,TRBV2,-,TGTGCCAGCAGTGAGGGGCTAGGAGAGACCCAGTACTTC,CASSEGLGETQYF
TRBD1,TRBJ2-7,TRBV28,-,TGTGCCAGCAGTTTCCCCAGCCACGCGACAGGGGAGACCTACAATGAGCAGTACTTC,CASSFPSHATGETYNEQYF
-,TRBJ2-1,TRBV3-1,-,TGTGCCAGCAGCCAAGTTCCAGGAGATGAGCAGTTCTTC,CASSQVPGDEQFF
-,TRBJ2-3,TRBV20-1,-,TGCAGTGCTAGCCACCCTGCGTTGGGGTCAGATACGCAGTATTTT,CSASHPALGSDTQYF
TRBD1,TRBJ2-3,TRBV20-1,once,TGCAGTGCTAAAGGCAGGGGGCTGAGAGATACGCAGTATTTT,CSAKGRGLRDTQYF
TRBD1,TRBJ2-7,TRBV30,-,TGTGCCTGGTCTAGGACAGGGCGCTCCTACGAGCAGTACTTC,CAWSRTGRSYEQYF
-,TRBJ2-5,TRBV11-2,-,TGTGCCAGCAGCGTAGATCTCCCCAATGAGCAGTACTTC,CASSVDLPNEQYF
-,TRBJ1-4,TRBV6-5,few,TGTGCCAGCAGGACAGCAGGGAATGAAAAACTGTTTTTT,CASRTAGNEKLFF
-,TRBJ2-2,TRBV6-2/TRBV6-3,-,TGTGCCAGCAGTTATGGGGCCTTCACCGGGGAGCTGTTTTTT,CASSYGAFTGELFF
-,TRBJ1-5,TRBV10-3,many,TGTGCCATCAGTGACATAGCCACCAATCAGCCCCAGCATTTT,CAISDIATNQPQHF
-,TRBJ1-2,TRBV5-5,-,TGTGCCAGCAGCAACCGACAGAACCTTCTCGGGTTTGATTATGGCTACACCTTC,CASSNRQNLLGFDYGYTF
TRBD2,TRBJ2-3,TRBV27,-,TGTGCCAGCAGTTTACGCAGCGGGGGGGTAGGAGATACGCAGTATTTT,CASSLRSGGVGDTQYF
-,TRBJ1-1,TRBV2,-,TGTGCCAGCAGCCAGTACAACACTGAAGCTTTCTTT,CASSQYNTEAFF
-,TRBJ1-2,TRBV12-3/TRBV12-4,few,TGTGCCAGCAGTCTGGGGACCTACTATGGCTACACCTTC,CASSLGTYYGYTF
-,TRBJ1-2,TRBV10-3,few,TGTGCCATCACCCGGGCGGCGGGAAGAGGCTACACCTTC,CAITRAAGRGYTF
-,TRBJ1-2,TRBV20-1,few,TGCAGTGCCCCGACGGACCTTAACTATGGCTACACCTTC,CSAPTDLNYGYTF
-,TRBJ2-7,TRBV5-4,-,TGTGCCAGCAGCTTAGACAGCAAATCCTACGAGCAGTACTTC,CASSLDSKSYEQYF
-,TRBJ2-2,TRBV4-3,once,TGCGCCAGCAGCCAAGATCCCAGGGCTGTCGGGGAGCTGTTTTTT,CASSQDPRAVGELFF
-,TRBJ2-1,TRBV7-2,-,TGTGCCAGCAGCTTAGAGGCGACACCCGTTCCTCCCTACAATGAGCAGTTCTTC,CASSLEATPVPPYNEQFF
-,TRBJ2-1,TRBV2,-,TGTGCCAGCAGTGAAAAAGGGGGGGATCTCGCTGAGCAGTTCTTC,CASSEKGGDLAEQFF
-,TRBJ1-1,TRBV20-1,many,TGCAGTGCCCCCCCCCGGGGGATGAACACTGAAGCTTTCTTT,CSAPPRGMNTEAFF
-,TRBJ2-1,TRBV11-2,many,TGTGCCAGCAGCCTAGACGGCGGGGACAATGAGCAGTTCTTC,CASSLDGGDNEQFF
-,TRBJ1-2,TRBV21-1,few,TGTGCCAGCAACCCAGGGAGGGGGGACTATGGCTACACCTTC,CASNPGRGDYGYTF
-,TRBJ1-6,TRBV7-8,-,TGTGCCAGCAGCGCCCTACAGGGACAAGAGGATTCACCCCTCCACTTT,CASSALQGQEDSPLHF
TRBD2,TRBJ2-3,TRBV5-4,-,TGTGCCAGCAGCTCCCCTCCCAGCGGGGGCACAGATACGCAGTATTTT,CASSSPPSGGTDTQYF
TRBD2,TRBJ2-3,TRBV7-2,many,TGTGCCAGCAGCCCGGGGACTAGCGCAGATACGCAGTATTTT,CASSPGTSADTQYF
-,TRBJ2-3,TRBV20-1,-,TGCAGCACAGGCCCAGATACGCAGTATTTT,CSTGPDTQYF